This TCR beta chain was recorded in a study of T cells in Graves' hyperthyroidism and ophthalmopathy (dated by TCRdb to about 2019). Regarding the study in general: Peripheral blood samples were taken at the time of initial diagnosis, prior to any treatment. To identify distinguishing TCR V-J signatures, a discovery cohort of some 99 patients was used, comprising approximately 40 with Graves' ophthalmopathy and under 60 with stable Graves' hyperthyroidism. Whether ophthalmopathy could be predicted prospectively was tested in an independent validation cohort made up of roughly 19 hyperthyroidism patients plus 17 patients who later progressed to ophthalmopathy. The 100 or so discovery patients were divided at random into training and test sets in a 7:3 ratio. In roughly six Graves' hyperthyroidism patients, the study also compared T-cell repertoires from thyroid tissue with T-cell repertoires from blood. Following sampling, methimazole starting at 30 mg daily was given to hyperthyroidism patients, and high-dose intravenous methylprednisolone was given to ophthalmopathy patients. The paper describes TCR Vbeta CDR3 sequencing of 135 peripheral blood samples, made up of around 41 ophthalmopathy patients, 70 to 75 hyperthyroidism patients and 17 progressor patients. Points the paper makes about the study in general: In validation, the model predicted progression to ophthalmopathy a median of about 6.5 months before onset, with about 71% sensitivity and roughly 77% specificity. Most expanded thyroid clonotypes (frequency above 0.001) were also detected in blood, a finding suggesting that blood repertoires may reflect thyroid immune responses. In cross-validation, a model built on a 13 V-J signature told ophthalmopathy apart from stable hyperthyroidism with over 85% sensitivity and approximately 84% specificity, and in testing the same model reached 80%/75%. No statistical method was used to set the sample size in advance, and investigators knew the group allocation.

TCR beta CDR3 regions were amplified from RNA transcripts. The TCR CDR3 was subjected to a first round of RT-PCR using the HTBI primer set and the Qiagen OneStep RT-PCR kit. The libraries were constructed in a second round of multiplex PCR and then size-selected and purified. Paired-end sequencing of the libraries was performed with 100 bp reads on an Illumina HiSeq2000. The authors' analysis ran thus. SOAPnuke was used to process the raw data, with reads discarded if the reads contained adapters or uncalled bases, had a mean Phred below 15, or lacked an exact constant-primer or identifier match. COPE v1.2.5 was used to merge high-quality paired reads, and clonotypes were defined as unique nucleotide sequences. MiTCR v1.1 was used to align the clonotypes against IMGT TRBV, TRBD and TRBJ reference segments. Only V-J combinations with frequency above 0.0001, covering about 99% of repertoires, were analysed. The TCS score was defined as F50 (clonal expansion) divided by E x V (chaos), with BLOSUM62-based TCRdist calculated between CDR3 peptides within each V-J. Welch's t-statistics and random forest reduced around 520 V-J features to 10 to 15, which were used in a naive Bayes classifier (R e1071). TCRdb passed the public sequencing reads through fastp at Q25 and MiXCR, retaining productive beta sequences. Identical CDR3 proteins give one entry, which carries the most common genes and DNA. What appears here as the V and J calls and clone size reflects TCRdb's work, not the paper's. Counted in this sample were some 350,000 distinct CDR3 sequences; roughly an eighth of them appeared once. About a third of the sample is held by the ten biggest clonotypes.

This clonotype was observed a handful of times. Its antigen is still unknown. Base qualities are missing; no much larger clone stands one base away. Ophthalmopathy patients had moderately to severely active disease, with a Clinical Activity Score of 3 or more, a NOSPECS grade of 4 or more, and a disease duration of less than 3 months. Any patient with an uncontrolled infection, another autoimmune disease, pregnancy or lactation was excluded. Diagnoses relied on clinical symptoms, serum thyroxine and TRAb, thyroid ultrasound and orbital computed tomography. Ficoll-Paque density gradient centrifugation was used to isolate PBMCs from around 10 ml of fresh peripheral blood. Total RNA was extracted with Trizol reagent, and quality was checked on an Agilent 2100 Bioanalyzer. The CDR3 contains 14 residues, cysteine and phenylalanine counted. The entry retains the CDR3 DNA only, 42 bases that are in frame from base 1. The junction shows trimming of 5 bases on V and 0 bases on J, plus 8 bases between the germline ends. Per the germline V gene (reference sequence), SEHNR is the CDR1 and FQNEAQ is the CDR2.

The V and J genes are TRBV7-9 and TRBJ1-3; no confident D gene assignment can be made. The sequence derives from a woman in her thirties or forties with Graves' ophthalmopathy. The sequencing sample was made of blood. For the CDR3, the sequence is CASSVLASGNTIYF. The DNA sequence is TGTGCCAGCAGCGTCCTTGCCTCTGGAAACACCATATATTTT. Reference TRBV7-9 and TRBJ1-3 genes cover what lies past the CDR3, so the full variable domain is DTGVSQNPRHKITKRGQNVTFRCDPISEHNRLYWYRQTLGQGPEFLTYFQNEAQLEKSRLLSDRFSAERPKGSFSTLEIQRTEQGDSAMYLCASSVLASGNTIYFGEGSWLTVV.